Each of the 12 T cell receptor beta chains below was sequenced from the same sample in a study of identical twins. MiXCR, run by TCRdb on the 5' RACE reads, gives a single entry per CDR3 protein. Here the sample spans 500,000 or so distinct CDR3 sequences, approximately 15% being singletons. These same records also appear under a second study, on yellow fever vaccine responses in identical twins.

The sequenced sample was CD4+ T cells sorted from blood. These receptors were collected from a young woman in good health.

This clonotype was counted many times. V usage is TRBV20-1 and J usage is TRBJ1-2; the D is unclear. Trimming removed 7 bases at V and 0 bases at J, with 12 bases between. The CDR3 runs to 13 residues. Germline CDR1 is DFQATT and CDR2 is SNEGSKA (reference sequence). CDR3 protein: CSVWHPTNYGYTF. In DNA form, the CDR3 reads TGCAGTGTTTGGCATCCGACTAACTATGGCTACACCTTC.

Only a few counts were recorded for this clonotype. The chain is built from TRBV20-1 and TRBJ1-1; D unresolved. This CDR3 region has 12 residues. Germline CDR1 reads DFQATT; CDR2 reads SNEGSKA (reference sequence). Trimming removed 4 bases at V and 0 bases at J, with 6 bases between. The CDR3 nucleotides are TGCAGTGCTATGAGGATGAACACTGAAGCTTTCTTT. It translates to CSAMRMNTEAFF.

Ten or more counts support this clonotype. The junction does not match germline at one end; this may be a read error. This chain links TRBV12-3 or TRBV12-4 with TRBJ1-2, with D unresolved. The CDR3 extends over 12 amino acids. CDR3 sequence: CASSLGNAGENF. CDR3 coding DNA: TGTGCCAGCAGTTTAGGTAATGCAGGAGAGAACTTC.

J is TRBJ1-2 and V is TRBV7-6; TRBD1 aligns across 7 bases. The CDR3 extends over 16 amino acids. The germline gives CDR1 SGHVS, CDR2 FNYEAQ. V was pared by 1 base and J by 0 bases, with 5 bases of the junction left unmatched. For the CDR3, the DNA is TGTGCCAGCAGCTTAGGCCCGGGACAGCCTAACTATGGCTACACCTTC. Translating it yields CASSLGPGQPNYGYTF. The full variable domain, completed using reference TRBV7-6 and TRBJ1-2, is GAGVSQSPRYKVTKRGQDVALRCDPISGHVSLYWYRQALGQGPEFLTYFNYEAQQDKSGLPNDRFSAERPEGSISTLTIQRTEQRDSAMYRCASSLGPGQPNYGYTFGSGTRLTVV.

Turning to this clonotype: Possible read error: a much larger clone is one base away. The chain uses TRBV20-1 and TRBJ2-3, with 9 positions matching TRBD1. The CDR3 is 14 residues long. Losses at the gene ends were 7 bases for V and 1 base for J; bases not matched to a gene: 6. Germline CDR1 reads DFQATT; CDR2 reads SNEGSKA (reference sequence). This CDR3 reads CSGKQGAGTDTQYF. The DNA of the CDR3 is TGCAGTGGTAAACAGGGGGCAGGCACAGATACGCAGTATTTT.

This chain links TRBV7-2 with TRBJ2-4, with unresolved D. V lost 1 base, J lost 15 bases, and 13 bases lay in between. Germline-derived CDR1 and CDR2 are SGHTA and FQGNSA. The CDR3 is made up of 12 amino acids. The CDR3 nucleotides are TGTGCCAGCAGCTTAGAGCGCAGGTTTTGGTACTTC. Encoded protein: CASSLERRFWYF.

This clonotype occurred many times. The chain couples TRBV3-1 to TRBJ2-7; 9 nucleotides agree with TRBD1. In germline, CDR1 is LGHDT, CDR2 YNNKEL (reference sequence). The V and J ends lost 1 base and 4 bases, in that order; junction bases with no gene match: 5. This CDR3 spans 15 amino acids. The CDR3 nucleotides read TGTGCCAGCAGCCAAGTCGGACAGGGGAGGTACGAGCAGTACTTC. Encoded protein: CASSQVGQGRYEQYF.

Only a few counts were recorded for this clonotype. This chain links TRBV5-6 with TRBJ1-4; D not resolved. Germline V lookup: CDR1 SGHDT, CDR2 YYEEEE. Trimming removed 2 bases at V and 9 bases at J, with 11 bases between. The CDR3 loop spans 13 amino acids. The CDR3 DNA is TGTGCCAGCAGCTTCGGGGATGATAAAAAACTGTTTTTT. This sequence encodes CASSFGDDKKLFF.

V usage is TRBV11-2 and J usage is TRBJ2-7, with D tentatively TRBD2 (6 bases). Trimming removed 2 bases from V and 0 bases from J, with 20 bases in between. CDR3 length: 18 amino acids. CDR1 is SGHAT, CDR2 FQNNGV, per germline. CDR3 residues: CASSLKLTSGLGSYEQYF. As DNA, the CDR3 is TGTGCCAGCAGCTTAAAACTAACAAGCGGGTTGGGCTCCTACGAGCAGTACTTC.

This clonotype was detected a few times. The rearrangement uses TRBV29-1 and TRBJ2-5; tentative D call: TRBD2 (6 bases). V was trimmed by 4 bases and J by 6 bases, leaving 12 bases between them. Germline CDR1 is SQVTM and CDR2 is ANQGSEA. The CDR3 sequence is 12 residues long. The CDR3 DNA follows: TGCAGCGTTGCCTGGGGAGGCCAGACCCAGTACTTC. Its translation: CSVAWGGQTQYF.

The chain is built from TRBV20-1 and TRBJ2-1, with 11 nucleotides matching TRBD2. Trimming at V came to 3 bases and at J to 3 bases, leaving 7 bases not matched to a gene. CDR3 length: 16 residues. Germline V CDR1 and CDR2: DFQATT, SNEGSKA (reference sequence). The CDR3 here is CSASFLAGGHYNEQFF. The CDR3 region has the DNA TGCAGTGCTAGTTTCCTAGCGGGAGGACACTACAATGAGCAGTTCTTC.

This clonotype appeared a few times. The chain employs TRBV20-1 and TRBJ2-7; weak D call: TRBD2 (6 bases). Trimming removed 3 bases at V and 4 bases at J, with 10 bases between. The V gene's germline CDR1 is DFQATT and CDR2 SNEGSKA (reference sequence). This CDR3 contains 12 residues. The CDR3 region has the DNA TGCAGTGCTAGTCGGGAGAGTTACGAGCAGTACTTC. The encoded protein is CSASRESYEQYF.